The text below deals with one T cell receptor (beta chain). Its antigen is currently unknown. Trimming took 6 bases from V and 3 from J; bases not matched to a gene: 10. Looked up from germline, CDR1 is MDHEN and CDR2 is SYDVKM. The CDR3 runs 15 residues. The record originates from a study of beta chain features in type 1 diabetes. General study results and limits: Among all four CD4+ subsets, Type 1 diabetes patients had TCRB CDR3s that were moderately but significantly shorter.

The sequenced template was cDNA made from the entire isolated RNA. The assay was immunoSEQ multiplex PCR, and TCRdb's table has in-frame clones only and misses some. The data show about 650,000 clones, roughly an eighth seen once. Sample: naive CD4+ T cells from blood. The receptor was derived from a man aged 25-40 years with type 1 diabetes. The chain is built from TRBV28 and TRBJ1-2; 7 bases map to TRBD1. The CDR3 DNA reads as TGTGCCAGCAGGGACAGGTCCCCTAACCACTATGGCTACACCTTC. As protein: CASRDRSPNHYGYTF.